This section outlines one TCR beta chain sequence together with its context. Its antigen remains unidentified. There are 16 residues in the CDR3. The trim removed 4 bases at V and 5 bases at J, leaving 13 bases unmatched. This sample is drawn from a study of T cells after yellow fever vaccination. Findings of the study overall: Contaminants from the bulk population, in the form of abundant clonotypes, could be found in FACS-sorted repertoires. Subsequent to the booster, the majority of primary-vaccination clones reappeared (less than 97% CD4, 88% CD8). Some clonotypes, a small share, were shared between CD4 and CD8 compartments.

MiXCR was run by TCRdb on the 5' RACE reads, yielding one entry per CDR3 protein. The sample has more than 350,000 distinct CDR3 sequences, 11% seen once. This clonotype originated in a man between 18 and 29 years old who received the YFV17D yellow fever vaccine. Here the sequenced sample was PBMCs, taken on the day of the first yellow fever vaccination. The V call is TRBV12-3 or TRBV12-4, the J call TRBJ2-5, with 7 bases lining up with TRBD1. This CDR3 is CASSSAPTGVEETQYF. For the CDR3, the DNA is TGTGCCAGCAGTTCAGCGCCCACAGGGGTGGAGGAGACCCAGTACTTC.